In this sample, the clone carrying this T cell receptor (beta chain) turned up a few times. The antigen is not known. The J segment lost 4 bases and the V segment lost 6 bases, leaving 5 bases of the junction unmatched. From germline, CDR1 is DFQATT and CDR2 SNEGSKA (reference sequence). This CDR3 is 13 amino acids long. Generation of TCR beta libraries employed quantitative 5'-RACE incorporating molecular barcodes. TCRdb itself ran the 5' RACE reads through MiXCR, one entry per CDR3 protein. Of some 840,000 distinct CDR3 sequences detected, over 9.5% appear once; the ten largest clones hold about 0.5%. This sample is part of a study of CD8 T cells in ankylosing spondylitis. Overall study results and limits: Peripheral blood samples showed relatively rare disease-linked clones, and these clones were CD8+. Earlier studies detected some motif variants in reactive arthritis synovial fluid and blood. Significantly higher representation of disease-linked clones was reported for matched ankylosing spondylitis synovial fluid. Within ankylosing spondylitis blood, a TCR beta motif made up of seven or eight highly homologous variants appeared to be characteristic.

Sequenced material: blood, either unsorted or a sorted T cell fraction (not recorded which). The TCR originated in a male donor with ankylosing spondylitis. The genes are TRBV20-1 and TRBJ1-5; 8 bases are a match to TRBD1. The CDR3 is CSARDRLNQPQHF. The CDR3 DNA follows: TGCAGTGCCAGGGACAGGTTGAATCAGCCCCAGCATTTT.